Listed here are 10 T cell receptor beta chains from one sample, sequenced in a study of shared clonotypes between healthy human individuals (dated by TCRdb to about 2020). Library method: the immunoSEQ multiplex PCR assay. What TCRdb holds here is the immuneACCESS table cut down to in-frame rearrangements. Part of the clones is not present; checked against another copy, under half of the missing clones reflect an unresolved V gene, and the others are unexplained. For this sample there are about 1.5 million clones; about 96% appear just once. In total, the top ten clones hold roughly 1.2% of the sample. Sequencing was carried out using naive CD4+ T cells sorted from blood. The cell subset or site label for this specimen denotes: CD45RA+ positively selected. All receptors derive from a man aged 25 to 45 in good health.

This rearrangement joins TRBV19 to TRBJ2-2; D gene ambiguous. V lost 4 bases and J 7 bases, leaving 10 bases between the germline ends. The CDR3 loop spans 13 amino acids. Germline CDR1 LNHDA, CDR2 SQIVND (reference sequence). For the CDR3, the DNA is TGTGCCAGTAGTACGATATGGGGCGGGGAGCTGTTTTTT. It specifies CASSTIWGGELFF. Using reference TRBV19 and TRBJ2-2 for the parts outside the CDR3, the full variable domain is DGGITQSPKYLFRKEGQNVTLSCEQNLNHDAMYWYRQDPGQGLRLIYYSQIVNDFQKGDIAEGYSVSREKKESFPLTVTSAQKNPTAFYLCASSTIWGGELFFGEGSRLTVL.

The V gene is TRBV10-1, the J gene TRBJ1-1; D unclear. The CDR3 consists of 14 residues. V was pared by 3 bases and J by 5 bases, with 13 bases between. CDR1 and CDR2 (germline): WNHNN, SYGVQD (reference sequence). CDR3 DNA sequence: TGCGCCAGCAGTGAAAGGGCACTCCAGACTGAAGCTTTCTTT. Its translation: CASSERALQTEAFF.

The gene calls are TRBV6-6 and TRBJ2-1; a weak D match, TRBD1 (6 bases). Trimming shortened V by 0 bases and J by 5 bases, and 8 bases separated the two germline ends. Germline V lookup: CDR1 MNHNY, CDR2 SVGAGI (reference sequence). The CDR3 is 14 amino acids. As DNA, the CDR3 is TGTGCCAGCAGTTACTCTGGACAGAACAATGAGCAGTTCTTC. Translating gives CASSYSGQNNEQFF.

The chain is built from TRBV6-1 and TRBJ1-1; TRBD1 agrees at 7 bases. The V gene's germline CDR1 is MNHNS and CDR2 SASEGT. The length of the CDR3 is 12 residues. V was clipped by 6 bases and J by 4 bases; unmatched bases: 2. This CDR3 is CASRQGFTEAFF. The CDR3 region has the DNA TGTGCCAGCAGACAGGGGTTCACTGAAGCTTTCTTT.

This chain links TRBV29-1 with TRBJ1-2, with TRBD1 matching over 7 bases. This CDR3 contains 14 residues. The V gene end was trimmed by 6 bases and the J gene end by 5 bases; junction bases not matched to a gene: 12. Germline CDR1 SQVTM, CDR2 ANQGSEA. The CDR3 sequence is CSVASPTTGYGYTF. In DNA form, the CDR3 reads TGCAGCGTCGCCTCCCCCACGACAGGGTATGGCTACACCTTC.

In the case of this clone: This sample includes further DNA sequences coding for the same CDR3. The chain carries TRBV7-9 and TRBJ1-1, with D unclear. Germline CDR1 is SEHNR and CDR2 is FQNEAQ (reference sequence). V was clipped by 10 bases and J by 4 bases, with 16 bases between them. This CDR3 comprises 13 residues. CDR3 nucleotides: TGTGCCAACCGCCCGGAGGAGGGCACTGAAGCTTTCTTT. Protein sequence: CANRPEEGTEAFF.

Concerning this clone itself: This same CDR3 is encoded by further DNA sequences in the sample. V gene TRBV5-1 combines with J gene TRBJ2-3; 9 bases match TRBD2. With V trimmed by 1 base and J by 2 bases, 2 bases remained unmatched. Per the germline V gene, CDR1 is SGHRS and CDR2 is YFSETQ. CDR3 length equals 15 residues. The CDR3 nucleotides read TGCGCCAGCAGCTTGACTAGCGGGTTCACAGATACGCAGTATTTT. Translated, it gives CASSLTSGFTDTQYF.

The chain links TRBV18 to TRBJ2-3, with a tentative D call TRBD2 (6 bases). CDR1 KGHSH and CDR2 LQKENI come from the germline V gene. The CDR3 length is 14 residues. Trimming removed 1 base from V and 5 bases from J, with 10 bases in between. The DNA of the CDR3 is TGTGCCAGCTCACCACGCGGGATCGGAGATACGCAGTATTTT. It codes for CASSPRGIGDTQYF. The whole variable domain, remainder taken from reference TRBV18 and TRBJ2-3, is NAGVMQNPRHLVRRRGQEARLRCSPMKGHSHVYWYRQLPEEGLKFMVYLQKENIIDESGMPKERFSAEFPKEGPSILRIQQVVRGDSAAYFCASSPRGIGDTQYFGPGTRLTVL.

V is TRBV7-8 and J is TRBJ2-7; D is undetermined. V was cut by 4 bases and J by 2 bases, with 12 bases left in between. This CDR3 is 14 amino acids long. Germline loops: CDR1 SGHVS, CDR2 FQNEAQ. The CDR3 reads CASSWRLGTYEQYF. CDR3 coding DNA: TGTGCCAGCAGCTGGAGACTGGGGACCTACGAGCAGTACTTC.

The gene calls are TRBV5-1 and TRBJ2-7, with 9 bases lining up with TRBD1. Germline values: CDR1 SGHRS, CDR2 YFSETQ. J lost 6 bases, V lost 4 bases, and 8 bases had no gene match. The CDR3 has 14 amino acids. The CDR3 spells CASSLGQGNGEQYF. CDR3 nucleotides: TGCGCCAGCAGCCTGGGACAGGGTAACGGCGAGCAGTACTTC.